This T cell receptor (beta chain) appears in the sequencing data of a study of cytomegalovirus exposure and HLA in healthy donors. Overall study context: The study placed about four fifths of its 398 genotyped donors in the Caucasian-associated ancestry cluster.

General observations from the study: Trimming of TCR beta V- and J-genes showed a link, identified in a later analysis, to a missense DCLRE1C variant. By a later analysis, the bulk of CMV-associated TCR beta chains appeared HLA-restricted.

With 60 Vbeta and 13 Jbeta primers, the PCR was carried out. Profiling relied on immunoSEQ multiplex PCR, and the TCRdb table lists in-frame clones only, not all of them. The sample lists 100,000 to 150,000 clones; 17% were seen once. V shed 5 bases and J 0 bases; nucleotides not matched to a gene: 3. Germline-derived CDR1 and CDR2 are SQVTM and ANQGSEA. The CDR3 length is 13 residues. This clone was seen more than once but under ten times. The antigen is not known. This TCR derives from a female donor in good health and CMV-seropositive. The chain combines TRBV29-1 with TRBJ1-1; TRBD1 aligns across 7 bases. Sequences were obtained from PBMCs. The CDR3 sequence is CSVNRGLNTEAFF. CDR3 sequence (DNA): TGCAGCGTTAACAGGGGCTTGAACACTGAAGCTTTCTTT. The whole variable domain, remainder taken from reference TRBV29-1 and TRBJ1-1, is SAVISQKPSRDICQRGTSLTIQCQVDSQVTMMFWYRQQPGQSLTLIATANQGSEATYESGFVIDKFPISRPNLTFSTLTVSNMSPEDSSIYLCSVNRGLNTEAFFGQGTRLTVV.